Each of the 29 T cell receptor beta chains below was sequenced from the same sample in a study of cytomegalovirus exposure and HLA in healthy donors. PCR used 60 Vbeta primers and 13 Jbeta primers. Data came from immunoSEQ multiplex PCR; TCRdb stores just in-frame clones and leaves some out. The sample consists of fewer than 250,000 clones, around 90% of them appearing once. Sample: PBMCs. The receptors stem from a boy aged 2 to 9 in good health and CMV-seronegative.

The chain recombines TRBV5-1 with TRBJ1-2; D might be TRBD1 (5 bases). The V and J ends lost 6 bases and 3 bases respectively, with 18 bases between them. This CDR3 is built from 15 residues. Per the germline V gene, CDR1 is SGHRS and CDR2 is YFSETQ. CDR3 in amino acids: CASNDPRRDDYGYTF. The CDR3 DNA reads TGCGCCAGCAACGACCCCAGGCGGGACGACTATGGCTACACCTTC.

CDR3 in amino acids: CAWSLANEQFF. The CDR3 DNA is TGTGCCTGGAGCTTAGCAAATGAGCAGTTCTTC. V gene TRBV30 combines with J gene TRBJ2-1; D gene unclear. The germline V gene encodes CDR1 GTSNPN and CDR2 SVGIG (reference sequence). V shed 3 bases and J shed 7 bases, with 7 bases lying between them. This CDR3 is 11 amino acids long.

V and J are TRBV9 and TRBJ2-2; no clear D. Germline CDR1 is SGDLS and CDR2 is YYNGEE. V was shortened by 0 bases and J by 4 bases, with 10 bases between the two germline ends. This CDR3 spans 15 amino acids. The CDR3 DNA is TGTGCCAGCAGCGTAGTCTCGGGTTCCACCGGGGAGCTGTTTTTT. Translated, it gives CASSVVSGSTGELFF. The whole variable domain, remainder taken from reference TRBV9 and TRBJ2-2, is DSGVTQTPKHLITATGQRVTLRCSPRSGDLSVYWYQQSLDQGLQFLIQYYNGEERAKGNILERFSAQQFPDLHSELNLSSLELGDSALYFCASSVVSGSTGELFFGEGSRLTVL.

This chain links TRBV7-9 with TRBJ1-1; a possible D gene is TRBD1 (5 bases). This CDR3 has 11 residues. Germline V CDR1 and CDR2: SEHNR, FQNEAQ (reference sequence). The V and J ends lost 8 bases and 6 bases respectively, with 10 bases between them. The CDR3 bases are TGTGCCAGCGGGGCCGAGGCTGAAGCTTTCTTT. It translates to CASGAEAEAFF. The whole variable domain, remainder taken from reference TRBV7-9 and TRBJ1-1, is DTGVSQNPRHKITKRGQNVTFRCDPISEHNRLYWYRQTLGQGPEFLTYFQNEAQLEKSRLLSDRFSAERPKGSFSTLEIQRTEQGDSAMYLCASGAEAEAFFGQGTRLTVV.

This chain joins TRBV6-5 and TRBJ2-7; 10 bases line up with TRBD1. This CDR3 spans 15 amino acids. V dropped 5 bases and J dropped 4; count of bases not matched to a gene: 8. Germline values: CDR1 MNHEY, CDR2 SVGAGI. The CDR3 region has the DNA TGTGCCAGCAGTAGAGGACAGGGGGGACCGTACGAGCAGTACTTC. This codes for CASSRGQGGPYEQYF.

As concerns this clone: Other DNA sequences in this sample translate to the same CDR3. The chain carries TRBV5-1 and TRBJ1-6, with D possibly TRBD1 on 5 matching bases. Trimming removed 4 bases from V and 10 bases from J, with 12 bases in between. This CDR3 region has 13 residues. The germline gives CDR1 SGHRS, CDR2 YFSETQ. CDR3 sequence: CASSVDSNSPLHF. The CDR3, as DNA: TGCGCCAGCAGCGTCGACAGCAACTCACCCCTCCACTTT.

The CDR3 nucleotides read TGTGCCAGCAGCCAAGATCCGGCAGGGATCCGCGGAAACACCATATATTTT. It codes for CASSQDPAGIRGNTIYF. The chain has TRBV4-2 and TRBJ1-3, with D possibly TRBD1 on 5 matching bases. The CDR3 consists of 17 residues. CDR1 is LGHNA and CDR2 is YNFKEQ in the germline V gene. V was shortened by 0 bases and J by 4 bases, with 16 bases between the two germline ends.

This chain joins TRBV29-1 and TRBJ1-1; perhaps TRBD1 as D (5 bases). This CDR3 is 14 amino acids long. The V end lost 4 bases, the J end lost 0 bases, and 12 bases lay between the germline ends. CDR1 and CDR2 from the germline V gene are SQVTM and ANQGSEA. CDR3 in DNA: TGCAGCGTTGTAGTAACAGGAATGAACACTGAAGCTTTCTTT. It yields the protein CSVVVTGMNTEAFF.

This chain joins TRBV30 and TRBJ1-1; no reliable D call. The germline V and J ends were trimmed by 0 bases and 7 bases, with 6 bases remaining between them. The CDR3 extends over 11 amino acids. Germline values: CDR1 GTSNPN, CDR2 SVGIG (reference sequence). CDR3: CAWSVLGEAFF. The CDR3 DNA reads as TGTGCCTGGAGTGTCCTAGGTGAAGCTTTCTTT.

This clone was recorded only once. This sequence joins TRBV19 and TRBJ1-1; 10 bases fit TRBD1. Germline V gene lookup returns CDR1 LNHDA and CDR2 SQIVND (reference sequence). The V and J ends lost 5 bases and 1 base, in that order; junction bases with no gene match: 7. The CDR3 runs to 16 residues. The CDR3 DNA follows: TGTGCCAGTAGTCCCCGGACAGGGGGTCCGAACACTGAAGCTTTCTTT. Its translation is CASSPRTGGPNTEAFF.

The chain couples TRBV30 to TRBJ2-3; unclear D gene. The CDR3 runs to 11 residues. Germline CDR1 and CDR2: GTSNPN and SVGIG (reference sequence). Trimming took off 4 bases at V and 5 bases at J, with 7 bases between the two ends. The CDR3 bases are TGTGCCTGGAACTCCGGAGATACGCAGTATTTT. It yields the protein CAWNSGDTQYF.

The V and J genes are TRBV30 and TRBJ1-2; no clear D. V was pared by 2 bases and J by 0 bases, with 10 bases between. The CDR3 is made up of 14 amino acids. Per the germline V gene, CDR1 is GTSNPN and CDR2 is SVGIG (reference sequence). The CDR3 loop is CAWSTGLANYGYTF. DNA of the CDR3: TGTGCCTGGAGTACGGGATTAGCTAACTATGGCTACACCTTC.

This clone was detected only a few times. J is TRBJ2-7 and V is TRBV10-2, with D perhaps matching TRBD2 (5 bases). CDR1 is WSHSY and CDR2 is SAAADI in the germline V gene. Between the trimmed V and J ends, which lost 7 bases and 0 bases, there was a span of 10 bases. CDR3 size: 13 residues. The chain's CDR3 is CASKRSSSYEQYF. The CDR3 coding sequence is TGCGCCAGCAAGCGGTCCTCCTCCTACGAGCAGTACTTC.

DNA of the CDR3: TGTGCCAGCAGCTTGGCGGAGGGGATCGGGGAGCTGTTTTTT. Protein product: CASSLAEGIGELFF. V and J are TRBV7-7 and TRBJ2-2; possibly TRBD2 for D (6 bases). The V end lost 3 bases, the J end lost 7 bases, and 12 bases lay between the germline ends. Looked up from germline, CDR1 is SSHAT and CDR2 is FNYEAQ (reference sequence). The length of the CDR3 is 14 residues.

The sample holds one count of this clone. The J gene is TRBJ1-1, the V gene TRBV6-1, with D perhaps matching TRBD1 (5 bases). V shed 0 bases and J shed 11 bases, with 13 bases lying between them. The CDR3 contains 13 residues. Germline assignment: CDR1 MNHNS and CDR2 SASEGT. CDR3 sequence: CASSEAADMGAFF. In DNA form, the CDR3 reads TGTGCCAGCAGTGAAGCGGCGGACATGGGGGCTTTCTTT.

The V and J genes are TRBV15 and TRBJ1-3; D possibly corresponds to TRBD1 (5 bases). The germline V gene encodes CDR1 LNHNV and CDR2 YYDKDF (reference sequence). The CDR3 extends over 16 amino acids. V gave up 1 base and J gave up 3 bases, with 13 bases separating them. CDR3 region: CATSRVGGLSGNTIYF. The CDR3 coding sequence is TGTGCCACCAGCAGAGTCGGGGGACTTAGTGGAAACACCATATATTTT.

The chain couples TRBV30 to TRBJ2-1, with 10 bases that match TRBD2. Trimming cost V 0 bases and J 4 bases; bases outside gene matches: 9. This CDR3 spans 17 amino acids. From germline, CDR1 is GTSNPN and CDR2 SVGIG (reference sequence). This CDR3 is CAWSVSRTSGYYNEQFF. The DNA of the CDR3 is TGTGCCTGGAGTGTATCTAGGACTAGCGGTTATTACAATGAGCAGTTCTTC.

The J gene is TRBJ1-2, the V gene TRBV28; 10 bases align to TRBD1. The CDR3 totals 12 residues. In germline, CDR1 is MDHEN, CDR2 SYDVKM. J gave up 5 bases and V 8 bases, and 2 bases lay outside the gene matches. CDR3 nucleotides: TGTGCCAGCGAGGGACAGGGGTATGGCTACACCTTC. It specifies CASEGQGYGYTF.

This chain links TRBV5-4 with TRBJ2-5, with 13 bases fitting TRBD2. The CDR3 loop spans 17 amino acids. V lost 2 bases and J lost 4; bases outside the gene matches: 8. Germline CDR1 SGHNT, CDR2 YYREEE (reference sequence). DNA of the CDR3: TGTGCCAGCAGCTTAGTGGGCAGGACTAGCGGGGGAGAGACCCAGTACTTC. Encoded protein: CASSLVGRTSGGETQYF.

In its sample, this clone was seen a few times. The chain is built from TRBV4-1 and TRBJ1-5; D gene uncertain. Germline assignment: CDR1 MGHRA and CDR2 YSYEKL. The V gene lost 1 base and the J gene lost 9 bases, with 10 bases spanning the gap. The CDR3 is 13 amino acids. The chain's CDR3 is CASSQVSRWPQHF. DNA of the CDR3: TGCGCCAGCAGCCAAGTATCGCGTTGGCCCCAGCATTTT.

This chain links TRBV10-1 with TRBJ2-7; 7 nucleotides agree with TRBD2. The CDR3 runs to 14 residues. The V gene end was trimmed by 0 bases and the J gene end by 5 bases; junction bases not matched to a gene: 4. Germline CDR1 WNHNN, CDR2 SYGVQD (reference sequence). This chain's CDR3 is CASSESGGYDEQYF. For the CDR3, the DNA is TGCGCCAGCAGTGAGTCGGGGGGGTACGACGAGCAGTACTTC.

A note on this clone: The germline gene is not matched at one end of the junction; a read error may be the cause. The J gene is TRBJ2-2, the V gene TRBV7-8; perhaps TRBD2 as D (5 bases). The CDR3 consists of 15 residues. Germline V gives CDR1 SGHVS, CDR2 FQNEAQ. The CDR3 loop is CANSSGLSNTGELFF. The CDR3 DNA reads as TGTGCCAACAGCTCCGGACTGTCGAACACCGGGGAGCTGTTTTTT.

This clone appeared a few times. The V and J genes are TRBV6-5 and TRBJ1-1; a possible D gene is TRBD1 (5 bases). Germline V gives CDR1 MNHEY, CDR2 SVGAGI. The CDR3 consists of 12 residues. V lost 3 bases to trimming and J lost 10 bases, with 12 bases between them. CDR3 nucleotides: TGTGCCAGCAGTTATCGGGGAGGGGTAGCTTTCTTT. Translated: CASSYRGGVAFF.

CDR3: CASSSLTGPGGEKLFF. The CDR3 coding sequence is TGTGCCAGCAGCTCCCTAACGGGCCCCGGCGGGGAAAAACTGTTTTTT. The rearrangement uses TRBV7-9 and TRBJ1-4; D remains ambiguous. Looked up from germline, CDR1 is SEHNR and CDR2 is FQNEAQ (reference sequence). The CDR3 totals 16 residues. V was shortened by 4 bases and J by 8 bases, with 20 bases between the two germline ends.

The chain employs TRBV4-2 and TRBJ2-6, with 11 bases lining up with TRBD1. J lost 0 bases, V lost 4 bases, and 2 bases had no gene match. Per germline, CDR1 LGHNA and CDR2 YNFKEQ. The CDR3 covers 17 residues. The CDR3 here is CASSPGTGGSGANVLTF. In nucleotides, the CDR3 is TGTGCCAGCAGCCCCGGGACAGGGGGCTCTGGGGCCAACGTCCTGACTTTC.

The genes are TRBV28 and TRBJ2-2; D is possibly TRBD1 (6 bases). Trimming took off 3 bases at V and 5 bases at J, with 10 bases between the two ends. Germline V gene sequence: CDR1 MDHEN, CDR2 SYDVKM. CDR3 length equals 14 residues. The CDR3, as DNA: TGTGCCAGCAGTTTTCAGGGGTTGACCGGGGAGCTGTTTTTT. As protein: CASSFQGLTGELFF.

This chain links TRBV9 with TRBJ2-2; TRBD2 matches at 9 bases. The germline V gene encodes CDR1 SGDLS and CDR2 YYNGEE. J was trimmed by 6 bases and V by 0 bases; bases with no gene match: 9. CDR3 size: 17 residues. This chain's CDR3 is CASSVGAGLAASGELFF. CDR3 nucleotides: TGTGCCAGCAGCGTAGGAGCGGGACTAGCTGCATCCGGGGAGCTGTTTTTT. The full variable domain, in which reference TRBV9 and TRBJ2-2 provide the parts outside the CDR3, is DSGVTQTPKHLITATGQRVTLRCSPRSGDLSVYWYQQSLDQGLQFLIQYYNGEERAKGNILERFSAQQFPDLHSELNLSSLELGDSALYFCASSVGAGLAASGELFFGEGSRLTVL.

The chain carries TRBV30 and TRBJ1-1; no clear D gene. Germline-derived CDR1 and CDR2 are GTSNPN and SVGIG (reference sequence). This CDR3 is 15 amino acids long. The V end lost 0 bases, the J end lost 4 bases, and 15 bases lay between the germline ends. The CDR3 region has the DNA TGTGCCTGGAGTGTACGATTGGGAGGGTTCACTGAAGCTTTCTTT. This translates into CAWSVRLGGFTEAFF. The complete variable domain, with remaining parts taken from reference TRBV30 and TRBJ1-1, reads SQTIHQWPATLVQPVGSPLSLECTVEGTSNPNLYWYRQAAGRGLQLLFYSVGIGQISSEVPQNLSASRPQDRQFILSSKKLLLSDSGFYLCAWSVRLGGFTEAFFGQGTRLTVV.

This sequence joins TRBV19 and TRBJ2-3; no definite D call. Germline CDR1 is LNHDA and CDR2 is SQIVND (reference sequence). With 2 bases removed from V and 8 bases from J, the gap between germline ends came to 8 bases. The CDR3 loop spans 12 amino acids. Written as DNA, the CDR3 is TGTGCCAGTAGTATAAACCAGCGTACGCAGTATTTT. Protein sequence: CASSINQRTQYF.